This TCR beta chain is drawn from a study of T cells in localized non-small cell lung cancer. Broader study findings: In adjacent lung appeared a median around 57 of the top 100 tumor clones. Among the tissues sampled, uninvolved adjacent lung had the highest T cell clonality, above tumor. Heterogeneity remains possible, as sequencing covered one tumor region only.

Method: immunoSEQ multiplex PCR; TCRdb's copy keeps in-frame clones and lacks some. Found here are nearly 11,000 clones, more than 85% of them singletons; the top ten hold around 15%. Of note for this clone: Its antigen is currently unknown.

Germline V lookup: CDR1 MDHEN, CDR2 SYDVKM. With 4 bases clipped from V and 4 bases from J, the junction kept 8 bases outside the gene matches. This CDR3 is built from 15 residues. The TCR originated in a male donor at least 60 years old with stage III lung adenocarcinoma. This chain uses TRBV28 with TRBJ1-1, with 8 positions matching TRBD1. The source material was peripheral blood, sampled before any cancer treatment. CDR3 bases: TGTGCCAGCAGTTCCCTGACAGGGGAGAGCACTGAAGCTTTCTTT. It is translated as CASSSLTGESTEAFF.